This T cell receptor (beta chain) is drawn from a study of long-term antiretroviral therapy in people with HIV. Sequencing used immunoSEQ v3.0 at survey level. Assay: immunoSEQ multiplex PCR; the TCRdb copy retains only in-frame clones and omits some. The sample includes about 25,000 clones, around three quarters of them seen just once. This CDR3 is built from 13 residues. Deletions cut 5 bases from V and 5 bases from J, with 12 bases between. The germline V gene encodes CDR1 LNHDA and CDR2 SQIVND (reference sequence). The chain is built from TRBV19 and TRBJ1-2; a weak D match, TRBD1 (5 bases). The sample consisted of unsorted PBMCs, taken 2.1 years after starting antiretroviral therapy. This TCR was sampled from a man aged 30-40 years with HIV. The CDR3 reads CASSARDGYGYTF. The CDR3 nucleotides read TGTGCCAGTAGTGCCCGGGACGGATATGGCTACACCTTC.